This T cell receptor (beta chain) originates from a study of control samples from healthy donors and cancer patients. The data were produced by immunoSEQ multiplex PCR, yet TCRdb's version contains in-frame clones alone and is incomplete. The sample lists approximately 210,000 clones, roughly nine tenths occurring once. Sample: blood. The receptor was derived from a man aged 30-40 years in good health.

The CDR3 loop is CASSQVPGLRFIMAKNIQYF. The DNA of the CDR3 is TGCGCCAGCAGCCAAGTCCCAGGGCTGAGGTTTATTATGGCCAAAAACATTCAGTACTTC. The rearrangement uses TRBV4-1 and TRBJ2-4, with D maybe TRBD1 (5 bases). CDR3 size: 20 residues. V gave up 1 base and J gave up 1 base, with 23 bases separating them. CDR1 is MGHRA and CDR2 is YSYEKL in the germline V gene.